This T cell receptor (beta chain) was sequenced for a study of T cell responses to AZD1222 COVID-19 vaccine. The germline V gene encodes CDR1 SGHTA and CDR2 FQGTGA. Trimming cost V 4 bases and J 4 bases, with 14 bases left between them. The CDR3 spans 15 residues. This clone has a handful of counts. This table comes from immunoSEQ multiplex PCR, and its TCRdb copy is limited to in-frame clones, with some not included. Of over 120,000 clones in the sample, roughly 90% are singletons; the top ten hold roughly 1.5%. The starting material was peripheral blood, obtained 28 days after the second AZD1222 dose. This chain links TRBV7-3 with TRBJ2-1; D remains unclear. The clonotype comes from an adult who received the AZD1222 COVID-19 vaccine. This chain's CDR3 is CASSSSHSIYNEQFF. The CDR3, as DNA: TGTGCCAGCAGCTCCTCACACTCGATATACAATGAGCAGTTCTTC.